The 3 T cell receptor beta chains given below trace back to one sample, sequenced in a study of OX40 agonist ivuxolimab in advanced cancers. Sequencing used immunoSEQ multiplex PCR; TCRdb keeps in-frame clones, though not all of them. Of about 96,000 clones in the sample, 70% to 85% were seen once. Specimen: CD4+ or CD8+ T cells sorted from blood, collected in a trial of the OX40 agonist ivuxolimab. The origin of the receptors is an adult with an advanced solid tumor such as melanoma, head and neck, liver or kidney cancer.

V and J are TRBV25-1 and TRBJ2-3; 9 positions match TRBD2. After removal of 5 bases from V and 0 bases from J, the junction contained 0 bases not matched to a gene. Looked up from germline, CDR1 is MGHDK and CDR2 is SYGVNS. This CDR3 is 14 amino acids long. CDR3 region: CASSTSGSTDTQYF. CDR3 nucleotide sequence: TGTGCCAGCAGTACTAGCGGGAGCACAGATACGCAGTATTTT.

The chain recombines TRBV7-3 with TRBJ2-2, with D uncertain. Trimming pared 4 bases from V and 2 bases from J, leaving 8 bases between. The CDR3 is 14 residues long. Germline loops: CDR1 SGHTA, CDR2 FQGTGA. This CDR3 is CASSWGINTGELFF. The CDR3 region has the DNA TGTGCCAGCAGCTGGGGAATAAACACCGGGGAGCTGTTTTTT.

The DNA of the CDR3 is TGTGCCAGGACTAGCGGGGGGGCTACAGATACGCAGTATTTT. It codes for CARTSGGATDTQYF. The chain recombines TRBV6-4 with TRBJ2-3; 14 nucleotides match TRBD2. V lost 9 bases to trimming and J lost 3 bases; unmatched junction nucleotides: 2. Germline V gene lookup returns CDR1 MRHNA and CDR2 SNTAGT. This CDR3 comprises 14 residues.